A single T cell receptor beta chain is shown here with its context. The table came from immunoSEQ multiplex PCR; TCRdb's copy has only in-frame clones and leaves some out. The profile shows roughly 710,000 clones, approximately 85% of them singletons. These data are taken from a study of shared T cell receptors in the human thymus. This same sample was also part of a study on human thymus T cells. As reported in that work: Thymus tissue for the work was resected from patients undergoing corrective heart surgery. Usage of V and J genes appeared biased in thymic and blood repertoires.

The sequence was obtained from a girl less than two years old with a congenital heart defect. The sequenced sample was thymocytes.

This CDR3 reads CASSGFDEDRERNTEAFF. The DNA for the CDR3 is TGTGCCAGCAGTGGCTTTGATGAGGACAGGGAGAGAAACACTGAAGCTTTCTTT. The chain is built from TRBV2 and TRBJ1-1; 8 nucleotides match TRBD1. The CDR3 consists of 18 residues. The V gene end was trimmed by 4 bases and the J gene end by 2 bases; junction bases not matched to a gene: 15. Germline-derived CDR1 and CDR2 are SNHLY and FYNNEI.